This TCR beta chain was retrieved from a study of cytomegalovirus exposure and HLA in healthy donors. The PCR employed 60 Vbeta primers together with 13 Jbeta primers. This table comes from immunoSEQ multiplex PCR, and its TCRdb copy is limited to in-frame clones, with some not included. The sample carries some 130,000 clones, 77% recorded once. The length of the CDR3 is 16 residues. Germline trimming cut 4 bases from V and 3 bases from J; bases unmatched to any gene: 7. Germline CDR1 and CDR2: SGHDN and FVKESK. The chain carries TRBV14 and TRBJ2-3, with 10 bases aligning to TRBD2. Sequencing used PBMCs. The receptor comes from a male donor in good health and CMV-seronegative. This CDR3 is CASSLLSGRVTDTQYF. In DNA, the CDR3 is TGTGCCAGCAGCCTATTGAGCGGGAGGGTAACAGATACGCAGTATTTT.